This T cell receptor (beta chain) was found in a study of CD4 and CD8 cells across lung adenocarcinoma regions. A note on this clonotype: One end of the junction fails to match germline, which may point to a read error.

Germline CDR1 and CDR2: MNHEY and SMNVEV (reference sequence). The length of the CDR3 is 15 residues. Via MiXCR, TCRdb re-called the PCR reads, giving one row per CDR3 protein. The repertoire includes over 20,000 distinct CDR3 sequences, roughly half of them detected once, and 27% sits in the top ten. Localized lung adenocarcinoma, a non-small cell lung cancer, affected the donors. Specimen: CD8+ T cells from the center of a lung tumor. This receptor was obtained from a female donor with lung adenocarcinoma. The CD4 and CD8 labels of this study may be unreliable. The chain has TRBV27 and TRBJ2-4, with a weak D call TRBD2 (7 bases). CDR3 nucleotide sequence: TGTGCCAGGAGTCCGCGGGGGCTTGCCCAAAACACTCAGTACTTC. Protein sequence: CARSPRGLAQNTQYF.